This is a list of T cell receptor beta chains from one sample in a study of beta chain features in type 1 diabetes. Libraries were prepared by immunoSEQ multiplex PCR; TCRdb keeps only in-frame clonotypes and omits some of them. The sample contains about 160,000 clones, about 63% of which appear only once. Source material: naive CD4+ T cells from blood. Receptors originate from a man under 40 with type 1 diabetes. Both conserved end residues are trimmed from each CDR3.

CDR3,V
ASSPSRGSQPQH,TRBV7-2
ASSTDRVLY,TRBV27
ASSQSKRSGGEQY,TRBV23-1
ASSLVIFRDSPLH,TRBV7-2
SAPSYEQY,TRBV20-1
ASSLTGTGDETQY,TRBV6-6
SVLRPGQPNYGYT,TRBV29-1
ASSPGLAGGTDTQY,TRBV7-9
ASSRGAETQY,TRBV6-5
AWSEGTGNEKLF,TRBV30
ASSHTGQGGSYEQY,TRBV4-2
ASSIAGTGANVLT,TRBV16
ASSGAVSSSYNEQF,TRBV7-9
ASSMRDRDLYEQY,TRBV5-4
ASSLGLAGGHGTDTQY,TRBV5-6
ASSLARSADTQY,TRBV7-2
ASSGRQGRGTDTQY,TRBV9
ASSGGDEETQY,TRBV5-1
AIRGPNQETQY,TRBV10-3
ASKYSEQY,TRBV23-1
ASTPPERGVDTQY,TRBV5-1
ASSPRDLGTEAF,TRBV7-9
ASSERLAGLQETQY,TRBV4-3
ASKAGDNSPLH,TRBV9
SVEAYYRNGYT,TRBV29-1
AISESGQGDQPQH,TRBV10-3
ASSQLTGGRAGELF,TRBV14
SVQASGADTQY,TRBV29-1
SVHRGNIQY,TRBV29-1
ASGSLLKPGHYEQY,TRBV12-5
ASSPGQERNTIY,TRBV9
ASSPRQGASYNSPLH,TRBV7-8
ASSQESGNEQF,TRBV4-3
ASSLGVGPDTQY,TRBV11-2
AWSSGTSNYGYT,TRBV30
ASTTPGTGNGETQY,TRBV28
ASSLSGEQTQY,TRBV7-9
ASSPSGVYEQY,TRBV7-9
ASSQQSFYNSPLH,TRBV14
ASSYSGSQETQY,TRBV6-5
ASSVRLTGADGYT,TRBV9
ASSLTTGGAGTDTQY,TRBV5-1
ASSLGQTSTDTQY,TRBV7-9
ASSVAGASETQY,TRBV9
ASMGETYEQY,TRBV11-2
AWSTTGPDQPQH,TRBV30
ASSSGLAGADTQY,TRBV7-2
ASSVDGDYGYT,TRBV9
ASSQQSDTQY,TRBV4-3
SATGAANTEAF,TRBV29-1